Listed here are 21 T cell receptor beta chains from one sample, sequenced in a study of regulatory T cells in long-lasting Graves disease. Building the TCR beta libraries relied on iRepertoire HTBI primers, and CDR3 regions underwent Arm-PCR. TCRdb re-analysed the multiplex PCR reads in MiXCR, keeping a single row per CDR3 protein. This repertoire shows roughly 300,000 distinct CDR3 sequences, roughly 21% found once; its top ten account for less than 35%. Noted time point: persistent/refractory GD, antithyroid drugs over 5 years with positive TRAb. The TCR library was made from RNA that had been extracted from PBMCs in TRIzol. Source: peripheral blood mononuclear cells (PBMCs), taken when the disease was refractory, from a patient treated with antithyroid drugs. These receptors originate from a female donor with Graves disease.

The gene calls are TRBV11-3 and TRBJ2-6; possibly TRBD1 for D (5 bases). Looked up from germline, CDR1 is SGHNT and CDR2 is YENEEA. This CDR3 is 14 amino acids long. Trimming left V 5 bases short and J 2 bases short, with 7 bases between. The CDR3 nucleotides read TGTGCCAGCAGCCAGGGTGCTGGGGCCAACGTCCTGACTTTC. Residues: CASSQGAGANVLTF.

This clonotype was counted a few times. The V and J genes are TRBV6-5 and TRBJ1-1; D is ambiguous. V lost 0 bases to trimming and J lost 10 bases, with 12 bases between them. This CDR3 has 13 residues. Germline V gene lookup returns CDR1 MNHEY and CDR2 SVGAGI. Here the CDR3 reads CASSYSPQVAAFF. The DNA for the CDR3 is TGTGCCAGCAGTTACTCGCCACAAGTCGCAGCTTTCTTT.

The rearrangement joins TRBV29-1 to TRBJ1-6, with TRBD1 matching 7 bases. Germline V gives CDR1 SQVTM, CDR2 ANQGSEA. CDR3 length equals 12 residues. The CDR3: CGAGTANSPLHF. The CDR3 bases are TGCGGCGCCGGGACAGCCAATTCACCCCTCCACTTT.

The gene calls are TRBV6-1 and TRBJ1-3; D may be TRBD1 (5 bases). V lost 7 bases to trimming and J lost 0 bases, with 10 bases between them. Looked up from germline, CDR1 is MNHNS and CDR2 is SASEGT. The CDR3 has 14 amino acids. CDR3 in amino acids: CASNQGLSGNTIYF. The DNA of the CDR3 is TGTGCCAGCAATCAGGGACTCTCTGGAAACACCATATATTTT.

This chain connects TRBV3-1 to TRBJ2-2, with D perhaps matching TRBD1 or TRBD2 (5 bases each). This CDR3 is 20 amino acids long. Germline V gene lookup returns CDR1 LGHDT and CDR2 YNNKEL (reference sequence). V lost 1 base and J lost 5, with 26 bases in between. The CDR3 is CASSQVGQVGTFNRTGELFF. CDR3 coding DNA: TGTGCCAGCAGCCAAGTGGGGCAAGTGGGGACCTTCAATCGGACCGGGGAGCTGTTTTTT.

As to this clonotype: It may be a read error: a sequence one base away is much more abundant. Because the CDR3 is missing its conserved closing phenylalanine or tryptophan, this is likely a read error. The genes are TRBV7-3 and TRBJ2-7; possible D gene TRBD1, 7 bases. The CDR3 spans 17 residues. Germline V lookup: CDR1 SGHTA, CDR2 FQGTGA. V lost 1 base and J 2 bases, leaving 18 bases between the germline ends. CDR3 in amino acids: CASSLIRSTGRPYEQYL. DNA for the CDR3: TGTGCCAGCAGCTTAATCCGTTCGACAGGGAGGCCCTACGAGCAGTACCTC.

This clonotype was counted between two and nine times. The chain uses TRBV24-1 and TRBJ1-2; 8 positions agree with TRBD1. The CDR3 spans 15 residues. Germline loops: CDR1 KGHDR, CDR2 SFDVKD. V dropped 3 bases and J dropped 6; count of bases not matched to a gene: 8. The CDR3 DNA reads TGTGCCACCAGTGATGTTCCGACAGGGGAGGATGGCTACACCTTC. This encodes CATSDVPTGEDGYTF.

V usage is TRBV6-5 and J usage is TRBJ1-1; D not resolved. In germline, CDR1 is MNHEY, CDR2 SVGAGI. This CDR3 comprises 15 residues. Trimming took off 0 bases at V and 2 bases at J, with 10 bases between the two ends. This chain's CDR3 is CASSYSRAENTEAFF. Here the CDR3 DNA reads TGTGCCAGCAGTTACTCGAGGGCAGAAAACACTGAAGCTTTCTTT.

This clonotype was picked up many times. The gene calls are TRBV2 and TRBJ2-7; 7 bases fit TRBD2. The CDR3 contains 13 residues. V was clipped by 8 bases and J by 3 bases; unmatched bases: 7. Germline V CDR1 and CDR2: SNHLY, FYNNEI. The CDR3 sequence is CASSIRDYYEQYF. DNA for the CDR3: TGTGCCAGCTCCATCCGGGACTACTACGAGCAGTACTTC.

Only one count was recorded for this clonotype. The final CDR3 position lacks the conserved phenylalanine or tryptophan, pointing to a likely read error. The DNA is omitted, as the CDR3 cannot be located on it reliably, and the CDR3 follows TCRdb's listing. The chain combines TRBV30 with TRBJ2-7; TRBD1 reflects the table's D call only, with no check against the DNA. The CDR3 totals 11 residues, both ends included. In germline, CDR1 is GTSNPN, CDR2 SVGIG (reference sequence). The CDR3 loop reads CAWRGGGTTLL.

The chain is built from TRBV19 and TRBJ1-3; maybe TRBD1 (5 bases). The CDR3 is 15 amino acids. V was cut by 3 bases and J by 2 bases, with 11 bases left in between. Looked up from germline, CDR1 is LNHDA and CDR2 is SQIVND (reference sequence). The CDR3 sequence: CASSIYAGTGNTIYF. Written as DNA, the CDR3 is TGTGCCAGTAGTATCTATGCAGGGACTGGAAACACCATATATTTT.

About this clonotype: A read error is the likely source, as a far larger clone sits one nucleotide away. This chain uses TRBV11-2 with TRBJ2-7; D not resolved. The CDR3 runs to 14 residues. Between the trimmed V and J ends, which lost 6 bases and 0 bases, there was a span of 12 bases. Germline V gene lookup returns CDR1 SGHAT and CDR2 FQNNGV. The DNA for the CDR3 is TGTGCCAGCAGTTCCGGCCACGGCTCCTACGAGCAGTACTTC. This gives the protein CASSSGHGSYEQYF.

Many counts were recorded for this clonotype. The gene calls are TRBV30 and TRBJ2-7; 7 bases map to TRBD2. Losses at the gene ends were 4 bases for V and 6 bases for J; bases not matched to a gene: 9. CDR1 GTSNPN and CDR2 SVGIG come from the germline V gene (reference sequence). The CDR3 has 13 residues. CDR3 in amino acids: CAWTPGEGREQYF. CDR3 nucleotides: TGTGCCTGGACCCCCGGGGAGGGTCGCGAGCAGTACTTC.

This chain links TRBV7-9 with TRBJ2-2; 12 bases fit TRBD2. After removal of 0 bases from V and 1 base from J, the junction contained 3 bases not matched to a gene. In germline, CDR1 is SEHNR, CDR2 FQNEAQ (reference sequence). CDR3 length equals 18 residues. This CDR3 is CASSLATSGGLNTGELFF. The CDR3 DNA reads as TGTGCCAGCAGCTTAGCGACTAGCGGGGGCCTGAACACCGGGGAGCTGTTTTTT.

This clonotype was recorded a few times. In DNA, the CDR3 is TGTGCCACCCGCAGGGCGTATAGCAATCAGCCCCAGCATTTT. It specifies CATRRAYSNQPQHF. The chain is built from TRBV27 and TRBJ1-5; maybe TRBD1 (5 bases). Trimming shortened V by 10 bases and J by 0 bases, and 13 bases separated the two germline ends. The germline gives CDR1 MNHEY, CDR2 SMNVEV (reference sequence). CDR3 length: 14 residues.

The chain is built from TRBV10-2 and TRBJ2-5, with 12 bases that match TRBD2. The CDR3 consists of 18 residues. The V gene's germline CDR1 is WSHSY and CDR2 SAAADI. V lost 2 bases, J lost 5 bases, and 12 bases stayed unmatched. This CDR3 is CASSEITSGGTLLETQYF. In DNA, the CDR3 is TGCGCCAGCAGTGAGATTACTAGCGGGGGGACCCTCCTGGAGACCCAGTACTTC.

This clonotype appeared many times. The gene calls are TRBV2 and TRBJ1-1; 10 bases are a match to TRBD1. J gave up 1 base and V 0 bases, and 8 bases lay outside the gene matches. Per germline, CDR1 SNHLY and CDR2 FYNNEI. The CDR3 length is 18 residues. CDR3 sequence: CASSEAVPGQGRNTEAFF. The CDR3 DNA reads as TGTGCCAGCAGTGAAGCGGTTCCGGGACAGGGGCGGAACACTGAAGCTTTCTTT.

This clonotype appeared many times. This sequence joins TRBV12-3 or TRBV12-4 and TRBJ2-2; D unresolved. The CDR3 runs to 13 residues. The V end was cut by 11 bases, the J end by 0 bases, with 10 bases between. The CDR3, as DNA: TGTGCCGGTACTATGACGAACACCGGGGAGCTGTTTTTT. Translation: CAGTMTNTGELFF.

Many counts were recorded for this clonotype. The chain joins TRBV6-5 to TRBJ1-4, with D unresolved. CDR3 length: 15 residues. The V and J ends lost 0 bases and 6 bases respectively, with 11 bases between them. Germline-derived CDR1 and CDR2 are MNHEY and SVGAGI. CDR3 in amino acids: CASSYSRRAYEKLFF. For the CDR3, the DNA is TGTGCCAGCAGTTACTCCCGACGGGCCTATGAAAAACTGTTTTTT.

This clonotype was counted ten times or more. The V call is TRBV28, the J call TRBJ2-7; D could derive from TRBD1 or TRBD2 (5 bases each). The germline V gene encodes CDR1 MDHEN and CDR2 SYDVKM. The ends were cut back, 6 bases at V and 0 bases at J, with 15 bases in the middle. CDR3 length equals 15 residues. This CDR3 is CASSSLGASSYEQYF. In DNA, the CDR3 is TGTGCCAGCAGCTCTCTCGGGGCGAGCTCCTACGAGCAGTACTTC.

CDR3 bases: TGTGCCATCAGAATCACTGCAGATAACACTGAAGCTTTCTTT. Its protein product is CAIRITADNTEAFF. The chain recombines TRBV10-3 with TRBJ1-1; D uncertain. CDR1 and CDR2 from the germline V gene are ENHRY and SYGVKD. This CDR3 region has 14 residues. Trimming took 6 bases from V and 2 from J, leaving 13 bases between them.